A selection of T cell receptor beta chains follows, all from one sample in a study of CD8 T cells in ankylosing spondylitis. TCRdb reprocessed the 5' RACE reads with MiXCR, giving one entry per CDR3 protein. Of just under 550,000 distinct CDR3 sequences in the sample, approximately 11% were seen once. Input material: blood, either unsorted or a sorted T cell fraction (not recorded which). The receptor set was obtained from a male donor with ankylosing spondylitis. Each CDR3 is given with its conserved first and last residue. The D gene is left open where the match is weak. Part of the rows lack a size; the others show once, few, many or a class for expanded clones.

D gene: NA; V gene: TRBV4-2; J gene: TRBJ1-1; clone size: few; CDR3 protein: CASSQDQNPGFLEDTEAFF; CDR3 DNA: TGTGCCAGCAGCCAAGATCAGAACCCGGGGTTCTTGGAGGACACTGAAGCTTTCTTT
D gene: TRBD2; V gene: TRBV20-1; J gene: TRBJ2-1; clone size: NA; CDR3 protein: CSAWTSGSSGLDNEQFF; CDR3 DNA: TGCAGTGCTTGGACTAGCGGGAGTTCGGGTTTAGACAATGAGCAGTTCTTC
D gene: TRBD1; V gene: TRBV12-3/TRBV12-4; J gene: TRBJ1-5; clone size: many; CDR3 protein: CASTVTWEDRVSQPQHF; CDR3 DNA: TGTGCCAGCACCGTGACTTGGGAAGACAGGGTATCTCAGCCCCAGCATTTT
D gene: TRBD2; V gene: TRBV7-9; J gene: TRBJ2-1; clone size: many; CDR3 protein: CASTLAGRTSDNEQFF; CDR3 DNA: TGTGCCAGCACATTGGCCGGACGGACTAGCGACAATGAGCAGTTCTTC
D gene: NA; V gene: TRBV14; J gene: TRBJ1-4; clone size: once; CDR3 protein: CASSQGGLYEKLFF; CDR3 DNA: TGTGCCAGCAGCCAAGGGGGGCTTTATGAAAAACTGTTTTTT
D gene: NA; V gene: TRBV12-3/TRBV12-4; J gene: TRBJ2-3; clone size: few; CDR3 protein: CASSPRLPQTSTDTQYF; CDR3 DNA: TGTGCCAGCAGTCCGCGACTGCCCCAGACTAGCACAGATACGCAGTATTTT
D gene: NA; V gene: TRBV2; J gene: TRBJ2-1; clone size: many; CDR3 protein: CASKTDSYNEQFF; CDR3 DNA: TGTGCCAGCAAAACTGACTCCTACAATGAGCAGTTCTTC
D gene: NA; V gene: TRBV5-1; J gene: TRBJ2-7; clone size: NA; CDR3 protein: CASSYTGFNEQYF; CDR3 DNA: TGCGCCAGCAGTTATACAGGGTTCAACGAGCAGTACTTC
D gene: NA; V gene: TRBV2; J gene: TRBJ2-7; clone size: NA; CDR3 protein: CASTYYPTGEQYF; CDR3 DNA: TGTGCCAGCACGTACTACCCTACGGGCGAGCAGTACTTC
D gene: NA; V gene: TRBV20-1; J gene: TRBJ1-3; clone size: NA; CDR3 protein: CSAPEKGNTIYF; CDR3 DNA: TGCAGTGCTCCGGAAAAAGGAAACACCATATATTTT
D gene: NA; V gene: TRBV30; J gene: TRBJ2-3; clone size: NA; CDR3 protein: CAWTVGDPTQYF; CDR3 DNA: TGTGCCTGGACAGTGGGGGATCCTACGCAGTATTTT
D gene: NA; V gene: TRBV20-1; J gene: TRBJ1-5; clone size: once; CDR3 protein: CSAFILDGMGQPQHF; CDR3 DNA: TGCAGTGCTTTTATTCTGGACGGTATGGGTCAGCCCCAGCATTTT
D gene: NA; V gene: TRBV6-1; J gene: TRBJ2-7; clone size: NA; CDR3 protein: CASSVGSDLGQYF; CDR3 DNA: TGTGCCAGCAGTGTGGGTTCAGATCTCGGGCAGTACTTC
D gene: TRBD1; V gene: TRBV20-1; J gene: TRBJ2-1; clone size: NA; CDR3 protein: CSAGQGGINEQFF; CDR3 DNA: TGCAGTGCCGGACAGGGGGGGATCAATGAGCAGTTCTTC
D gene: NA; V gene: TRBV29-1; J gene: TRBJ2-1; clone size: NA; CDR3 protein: CSVVPQSSYNEQFF; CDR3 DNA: TGCAGCGTTGTACCACAGAGCTCCTACAATGAGCAGTTCTTC
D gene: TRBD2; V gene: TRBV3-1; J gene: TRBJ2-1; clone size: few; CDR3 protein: CASSPSGLSNEQFF; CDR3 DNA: TGTGCCAGCAGCCCCTCGGGACTATCTAATGAGCAGTTCTTC
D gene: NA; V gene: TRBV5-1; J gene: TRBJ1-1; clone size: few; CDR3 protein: CASSLSLTGETEAFF; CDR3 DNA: TGCGCCAGCAGCTTGTCACTGACAGGAGAAACTGAAGCTTTCTTT
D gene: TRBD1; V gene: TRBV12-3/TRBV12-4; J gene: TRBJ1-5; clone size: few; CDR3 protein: CASSGTGRDSNQPQHF; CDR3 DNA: TGTGCCAGCAGCGGGACAGGACGTGATAGCAATCAGCCCCAGCATTTT
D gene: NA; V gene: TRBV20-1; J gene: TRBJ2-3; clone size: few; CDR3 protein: CSARAAARTDTQYF; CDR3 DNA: TGCAGTGCCCGGGCCGCAGCGAGGACAGATACGCAGTATTTT
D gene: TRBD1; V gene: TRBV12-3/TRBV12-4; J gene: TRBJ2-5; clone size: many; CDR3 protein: CASSLTAGGGETQYF; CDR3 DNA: TGTGCCAGCAGTTTAACCGCAGGGGGTGGGGAGACCCAGTACTTC
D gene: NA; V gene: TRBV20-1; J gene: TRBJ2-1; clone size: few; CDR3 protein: CSARSLSSYNEQFF; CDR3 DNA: TGCAGTGCCAGAAGTTTAAGCTCCTACAATGAGCAGTTCTTC
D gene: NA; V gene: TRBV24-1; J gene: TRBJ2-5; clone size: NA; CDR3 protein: CATSDSRQGGETQYF; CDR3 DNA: TGTGCCACCAGTGATTCGAGACAGGGAGGAGAGACCCAGTACTTC
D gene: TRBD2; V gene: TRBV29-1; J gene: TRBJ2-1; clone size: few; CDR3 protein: CSVEARRGLDWNEQFF; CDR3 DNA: TGCAGCGTTGAAGCACGAAGGGGACTAGATTGGAATGAGCAGTTCTTC
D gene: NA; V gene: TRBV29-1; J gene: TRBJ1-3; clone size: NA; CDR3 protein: CSVESTGNTIYF; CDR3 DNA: TGCAGCGTTGAAAGTACTGGAAACACCATATATTTT
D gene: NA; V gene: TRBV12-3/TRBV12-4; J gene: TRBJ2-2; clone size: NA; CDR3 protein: CASSRRLSANTGELFF; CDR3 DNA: TGTGCCAGCAGTCGCCGACTATCCGCGAACACCGGGGAGCTGTTTTTT
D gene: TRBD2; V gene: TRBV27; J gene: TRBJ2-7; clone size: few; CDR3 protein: CASRSGLAGAYEQYF; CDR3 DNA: TGTGCCAGCAGGTCGGGACTAGCGGGAGCCTACGAGCAGTACTTC
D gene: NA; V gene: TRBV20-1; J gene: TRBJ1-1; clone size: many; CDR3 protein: CSARGNAREIEAFF; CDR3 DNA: TGCAGTGCTAGAGGTAATGCCAGAGAAATTGAAGCTTTCTTT
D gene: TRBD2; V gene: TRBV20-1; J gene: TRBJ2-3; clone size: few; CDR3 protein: CSAEEGLPIAGDTDTQYF; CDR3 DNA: TGCAGTGCTGAAGAAGGGCTTCCCATAGCGGGCGACACAGATACGCAGTATTTT
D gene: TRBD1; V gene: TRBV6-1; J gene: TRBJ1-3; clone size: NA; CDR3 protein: CASSRGQEYSGNTIYF; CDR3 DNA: TGTGCCAGCAGCCGTGGACAGGAGTACTCTGGAAACACCATATATTTT
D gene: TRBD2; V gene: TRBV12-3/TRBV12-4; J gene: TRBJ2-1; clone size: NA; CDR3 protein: CASSLAAGGWSSYNEQFF; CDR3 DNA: TGTGCCAGCAGTTTAGCGGCCGGGGGGTGGAGCTCCTACAATGAGCAGTTCTTC
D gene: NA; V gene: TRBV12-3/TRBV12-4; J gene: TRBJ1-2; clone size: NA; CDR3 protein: CASSLNGGVSYTF; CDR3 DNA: TGTGCCAGCAGTTTAAACGGCGGGGTTAGCTACACCTTC
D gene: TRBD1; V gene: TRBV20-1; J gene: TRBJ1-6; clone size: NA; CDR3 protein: CSAERDRERSPLHF; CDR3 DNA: TGCAGTGCCGAAAGGGACAGGGAAAGATCACCCCTCCACTTT
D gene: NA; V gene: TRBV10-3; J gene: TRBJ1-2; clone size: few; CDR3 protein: CAISEGDSSNYGYTF; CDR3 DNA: TGTGCCATCAGTGAGGGAGACAGCTCTAACTATGGCTACACCTTC
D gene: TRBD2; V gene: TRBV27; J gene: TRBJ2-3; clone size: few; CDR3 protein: CASTLGGVSTDTQYF; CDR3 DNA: TGTGCCAGCACCCTGGGGGGGGTTAGCACAGATACGCAGTATTTT
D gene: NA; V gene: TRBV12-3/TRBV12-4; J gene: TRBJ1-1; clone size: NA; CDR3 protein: CASCLRLDSGGMNTEAFF; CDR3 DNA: TGTGCCAGCTGCCTACGCCTAGACAGCGGAGGAATGAACACTGAAGCTTTCTTT
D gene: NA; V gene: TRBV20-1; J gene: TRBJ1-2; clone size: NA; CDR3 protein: CSARRSNYGYTF; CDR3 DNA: TGCAGTGCTAGAAGGTCTAACTATGGCTACACCTTC
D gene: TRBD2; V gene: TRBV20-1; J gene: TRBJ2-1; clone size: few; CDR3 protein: CSASSTSDEQFF; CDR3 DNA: TGCAGTGCTAGTTCGACTAGCGACGAGCAGTTCTTC
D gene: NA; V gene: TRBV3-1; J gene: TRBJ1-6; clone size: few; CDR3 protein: CASSQGASNSPLHF; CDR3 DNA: TGTGCCAGCAGCCAAGGGGCGAGTAATTCACCCCTCCACTTT
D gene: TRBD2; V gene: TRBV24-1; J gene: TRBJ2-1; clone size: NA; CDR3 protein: CATRATSGPYNEQFF; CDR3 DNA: TGTGCCACCAGGGCTACTAGCGGGCCCTACAATGAGCAGTTCTTC
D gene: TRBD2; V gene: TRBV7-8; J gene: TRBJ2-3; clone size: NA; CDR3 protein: CASSPPGLAGGDTQYF; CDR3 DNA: TGTGCCAGCAGCCCACCGGGACTAGCAGGAGGGGATACGCAGTATTTT
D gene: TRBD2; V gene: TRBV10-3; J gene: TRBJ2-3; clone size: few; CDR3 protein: CAGGSRGGRTDTQYF; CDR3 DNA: TGTGCCGGAGGAAGTCGGGGGGGAAGAACAGATACGCAGTATTTT
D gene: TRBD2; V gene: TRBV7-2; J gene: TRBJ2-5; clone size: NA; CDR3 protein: CASSRPGGPETQYF; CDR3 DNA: TGTGCCAGCAGCCGGCCGGGAGGGCCAGAGACCCAGTACTTC
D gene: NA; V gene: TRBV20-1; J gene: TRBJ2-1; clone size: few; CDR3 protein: CSARGGRSYNEQFF; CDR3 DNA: TGCAGTGCTAGAGGGGGAAGGTCCTACAATGAGCAGTTCTTC
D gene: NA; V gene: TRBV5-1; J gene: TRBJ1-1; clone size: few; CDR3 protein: CASSSQGPAFF; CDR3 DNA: TGCGCCAGCAGCTCCCAGGGACCGGCTTTCTTT
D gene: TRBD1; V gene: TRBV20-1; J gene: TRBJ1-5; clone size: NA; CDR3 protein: CSVRTGAYSNQPQHF; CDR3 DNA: TGCAGTGTCCGGACAGGGGCTTATAGCAATCAGCCCCAGCATTTT
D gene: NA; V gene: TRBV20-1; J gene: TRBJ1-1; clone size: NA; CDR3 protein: CSASLNWVNTEAFF; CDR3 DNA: TGCAGTGCTAGTTTAAATTGGGTGAACACTGAAGCTTTCTTT
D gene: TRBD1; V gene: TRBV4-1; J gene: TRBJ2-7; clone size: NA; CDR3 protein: CASSQTGTGLGYEQYF; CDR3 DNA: TGCGCCAGCAGCCAGACTGGGACAGGGCTGGGATACGAGCAGTACTTC
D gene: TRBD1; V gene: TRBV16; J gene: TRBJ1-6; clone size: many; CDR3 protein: CASSLRTGDNSPLHF; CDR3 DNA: TGTGCCAGCAGCCTCAGGACAGGGGACAATTCACCCCTCCACTTT
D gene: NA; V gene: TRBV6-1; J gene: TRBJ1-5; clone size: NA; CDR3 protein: CASSVGGGSDQPQHF; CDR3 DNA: TGTGCCAGCAGTGTGGGGGGAGGGTCCGATCAGCCCCAGCATTTT
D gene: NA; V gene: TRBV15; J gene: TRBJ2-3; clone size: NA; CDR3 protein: CATSPNTQYF; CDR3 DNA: TGTGCCACCAGCCCTAATACGCAGTATTTT
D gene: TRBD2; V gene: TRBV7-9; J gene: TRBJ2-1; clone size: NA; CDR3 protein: CASSPGLAGHNEQFF; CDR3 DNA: TGTGCCAGCAGCCCCGGGTTAGCGGGACACAATGAGCAGTTCTTC
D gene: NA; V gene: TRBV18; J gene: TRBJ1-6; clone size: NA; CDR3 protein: CASSLPHSPLHF; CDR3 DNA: TGTGCCAGCTCCCTACCTCATTCACCCCTCCACTTT
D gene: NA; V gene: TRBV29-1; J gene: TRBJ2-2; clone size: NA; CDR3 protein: CSATRGSSGELFF; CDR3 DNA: TGCAGCGCGACTCGGGGGAGTTCCGGGGAGCTGTTTTTT
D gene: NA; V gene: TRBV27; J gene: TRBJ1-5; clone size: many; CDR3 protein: CASSPGGQPQHF; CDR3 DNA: TGTGCCAGCAGTCCCGGGGGGCAGCCCCAGCATTTT
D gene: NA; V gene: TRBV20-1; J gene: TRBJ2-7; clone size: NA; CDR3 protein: CSADRSFYEQYF; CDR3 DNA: TGCAGTGCCGATCGGAGCTTCTACGAGCAGTACTTC